The 5 T cell receptor beta chains below were found in one sample sequenced in a study of beta chain features in type 1 diabetes. Study-wide results and caveats: TCRB CDR3s were moderately but significantly shorter in Type 1 diabetes patients in all four CD4+ subsets.

Isolated RNA was reverse transcribed in full, so expressed TCRB transcripts were sequenced. Profiled with immunoSEQ multiplex PCR; TCRdb holds only in-frame clones, not every one. Of 50,000 or so clones listed, 42% are singletons. These receptors lack a known antigen. What was sequenced was Tregs from blood. Receptors originate from a young man with type 1 diabetes.

This clone was observed a few times. The chain is built from TRBV5-1 and TRBJ1-2; 9 nucleotides line up with TRBD1. This CDR3 is 14 amino acids long. Germline lookup yields CDR1 SGHRS and CDR2 YFSETQ. V lost 4 bases and J lost 7; bases outside the gene matches: 8. The CDR3 DNA sequence: TGCGCCAGCAGCATCGAACAGGGGGCTGGTGGCTACACCTTC. Its protein is CASSIEQGAGGYTF.

This clone has a handful of counts. The gene calls are TRBV25-1 and TRBJ2-4; 7 nucleotides align to TRBD1. The CDR3 runs to 16 residues. J was trimmed by 10 bases and V by 5 bases; bases with no gene match: 17. Germline loops: CDR1 MGHDK, CDR2 SYGVNS. The CDR3 here is CASSKGGDGPGVIQYF. The CDR3 DNA follows: TGTGCCAGCAGTAAAGGGGGCGACGGTCCTGGGGTGATTCAGTACTTC.

The chain recombines TRBV29-1 with TRBJ2-2; D remains ambiguous. Trimming removed 7 bases from V and 0 bases from J, with 15 bases in between. The CDR3 consists of 15 residues. The germline gives CDR1 SQVTM, CDR2 ANQGSEA. The CDR3: CSAYPSTANTGELFF. The CDR3, as DNA: TGCAGCGCTTACCCGAGCACAGCGAACACCGGGGAGCTGTTTTTT.

The J gene is TRBJ2-4, the V gene TRBV18, with TRBD1 matching 7 bases. Germline values: CDR1 KGHSH, CDR2 LQKENI. After removal of 3 bases from V and 5 bases from J, the junction contained 4 bases not matched to a gene. The CDR3 is 14 amino acids. DNA for the CDR3: TGTGCCAGCTCACCTGACAGGGCTGAAAACATTCAGTACTTC. This sequence encodes CASSPDRAENIQYF.

This chain joins TRBV10-3 and TRBJ2-1; D may be TRBD2 (5 bases). With 0 bases removed from V and 3 bases from J, the gap between germline ends came to 12 bases. The CDR3 contains 16 residues. From germline, CDR1 is ENHRY and CDR2 SYGVKD. This CDR3 reads CAISESEAVGYNEQFF. In DNA, the CDR3 is TGTGCCATCAGTGAGTCGGAGGCTGTGGGCTACAATGAGCAGTTCTTC.